Sequencing of this T cell receptor (beta chain) was carried out in a study of Ad26.COV2.S vaccination and SARS-CoV-2 variants. Turning to the study itself: Sample donor was a member of the COV1001 Ad26.COV2.S trial arm. Study-wide points: People given the vaccine had a wider spike-specific TCR breadth than placebo recipients did. After vaccination, substantial breadth of spike-specific CD8+ and CD4+ responses was reported.

The repertoire was sequenced with immunoSEQ multiplex PCR; TCRdb's copy has only in-frame clones and lacks some. The sample lists under 550,000 clones; roughly 90% were seen once. Details on this clone: Antigen unknown.

Treatment specified: some 19 received Ad26.COV2.S at low or high dose, single or two shots; several received placebo; per-sample allocation not given. Specimens were obtained on day 63 following the first vaccine or placebo injection. A Boston adult aged 18-55 years was the donor. V trimming: 5 bases; J trimming: 4 bases; junction bases outside the gene matches: 4. CDR3 length: 13 amino acids. Looked up from germline, CDR1 is LNHDA and CDR2 is SQIVND (reference sequence). The source material was peripheral blood, sampled in a trial of Ad26.COV2.S vaccine versus placebo. This clonotype was obtained from a person between 18 and 65 years old who received the Ad26.COV2.S COVID-19 vaccine or a placebo. The V call is TRBV19, the J call TRBJ1-1, with TRBD1 matching 7 bases. The DNA for the CDR3 is TGTGCCAGTAGTTCGGGACAGACCACTGAAGCTTTCTTT. Translating gives CASSSGQTTEAFF.